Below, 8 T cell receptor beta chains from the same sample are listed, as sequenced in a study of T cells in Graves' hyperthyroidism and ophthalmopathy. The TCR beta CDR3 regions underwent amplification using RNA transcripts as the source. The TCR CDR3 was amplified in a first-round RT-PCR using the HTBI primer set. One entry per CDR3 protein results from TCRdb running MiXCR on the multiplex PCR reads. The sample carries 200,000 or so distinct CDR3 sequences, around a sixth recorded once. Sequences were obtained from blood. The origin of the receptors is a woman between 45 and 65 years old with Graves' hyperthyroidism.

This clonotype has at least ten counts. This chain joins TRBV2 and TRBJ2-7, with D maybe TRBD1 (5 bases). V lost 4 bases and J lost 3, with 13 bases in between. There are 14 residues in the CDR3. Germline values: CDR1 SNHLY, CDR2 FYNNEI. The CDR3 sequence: CASSVMAGYYEQYF. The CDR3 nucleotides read TGTGCCAGCAGTGTCATGGCAGGGTACTACGAGCAGTACTTC.

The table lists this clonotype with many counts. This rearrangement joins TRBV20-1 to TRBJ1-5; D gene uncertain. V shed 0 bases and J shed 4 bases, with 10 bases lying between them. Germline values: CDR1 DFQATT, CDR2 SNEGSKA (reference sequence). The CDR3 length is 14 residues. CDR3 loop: CSARDGPENQPQHF. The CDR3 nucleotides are TGCAGTGCTAGAGATGGTCCGGAAAATCAGCCCCAGCATTTT.

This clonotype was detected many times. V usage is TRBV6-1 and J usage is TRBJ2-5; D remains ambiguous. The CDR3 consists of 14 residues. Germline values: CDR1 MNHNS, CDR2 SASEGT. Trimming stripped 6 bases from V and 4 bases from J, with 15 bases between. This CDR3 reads CASSPRPGGETQYF. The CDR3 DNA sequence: TGTGCCAGCAGCCCTCGCCCCGGCGGAGAGACCCAGTACTTC.

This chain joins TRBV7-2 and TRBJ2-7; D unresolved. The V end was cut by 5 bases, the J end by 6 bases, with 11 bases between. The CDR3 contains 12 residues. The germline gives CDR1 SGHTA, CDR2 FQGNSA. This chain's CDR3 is CASSPDLSEQYF. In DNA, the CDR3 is TGTGCCAGCAGCCCCGATTTGAGCGAGCAGTACTTC. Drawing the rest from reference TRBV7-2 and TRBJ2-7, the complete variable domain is GAGVSQSPSNKVTEKGKDVELRCDPISGHTALYWYRQSLGQGLEFLIYFQGNSAPDKSGLPSDRFSAERTGGSVSTLTIQRTQQEDSAVYLCASSPDLSEQYFGPGTRLTVT.

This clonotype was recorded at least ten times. The CDR3 coding sequence is TGTGCCAGCAGCTTAATGACTAGCGGGGGCTACGAGCAGTACTTC. Translated, it gives CASSLMTSGGYEQYF. This chain joins TRBV7-2 and TRBJ2-7; 12 positions match TRBD2. V trimming: 2 bases; J trimming: 3 bases; junction bases outside the gene matches: 2. Germline CDR1 reads SGHTA; CDR2 reads FQGNSA. This CDR3 contains 15 residues.

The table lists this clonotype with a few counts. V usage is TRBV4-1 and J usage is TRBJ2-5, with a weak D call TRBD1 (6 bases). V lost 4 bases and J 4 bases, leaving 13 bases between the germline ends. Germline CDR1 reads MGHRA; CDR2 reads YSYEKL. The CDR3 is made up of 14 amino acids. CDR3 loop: CASSLRDNSETQYF. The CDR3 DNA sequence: TGCGCCAGCAGCCTCCGGGACAATTCAGAGACCCAGTACTTC.

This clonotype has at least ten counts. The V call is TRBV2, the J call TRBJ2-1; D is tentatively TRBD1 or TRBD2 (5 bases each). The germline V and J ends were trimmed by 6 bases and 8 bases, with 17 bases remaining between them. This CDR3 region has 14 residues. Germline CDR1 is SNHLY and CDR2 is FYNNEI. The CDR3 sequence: CASRPGLIQDEQFF. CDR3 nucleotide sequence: TGTGCCAGCAGACCGGGGCTTATTCAGGATGAGCAGTTCTTC.

Written as DNA, the CDR3 is TGTGCCATCAGTACTCTCAGGAATGGAGCCTACGAGCAGTACTTC. Translated: CAISTLRNGAYEQYF. This chain links TRBV10-3 with TRBJ2-7; D is unresolved. This CDR3 is built from 15 residues. The germline gives CDR1 ENHRY, CDR2 SYGVKD. V was shortened by 5 bases and J by 2 bases, with 16 bases between the two germline ends.